This T cell receptor beta chain was captured in a study of metastatic and nonmetastatic thyroid tumors. Study information: Repertoire comparison spanned blood and tumor or nodule tissue of malignant and benign thyroid patients. Findings of the study overall: It was reported that TCR beta diversity was significantly higher in malignant thyroid tumors than benign nodules, in blood and tumor.

Source study methods: Across clinicopathological groups, CDR3 differences served as the basis for building a distant-metastasis classifier for papillary thyroid cancer. TCRdb re-clonotyped the PCR reads through MiXCR. These V and J calls originate from TCRdb's pipeline instead of the authors' own analysis. Here the sample spans some 93,000 clones, roughly 13% being singletons. Each patient came to thyroid surgery without any prior treatment (of any kind). The CDR3 runs 17 residues. Trimming pared 1 base from V and 7 bases from J, leaving 22 bases between. Germline lookup yields CDR1 LNHNV and CDR2 YYDKDF (reference sequence). Ten or more counts support this clone. Its antigen remains unidentified.

The sequenced sample was blood. The chain recombines TRBV15 with TRBJ1-2; D is possibly TRBD1 (5 bases). This TCR was sampled from a female donor with papillary thyroid cancer or a benign thyroid nodule (not recorded which). Some clones in this sample may be carry-over from other donors' samples. DNA of the CDR3: TGTGCCACCAGCAGAGGTCGATACTCCGGGGCCCGGGGTGGCTACACCTTC. Translated, it gives CATSRGRYSGARGGYTF.